These 18 T cell receptor beta chains came from one sample sequenced in a study of blood T cells in healthy people across ages. The second PCR ran roughly 6 to 11 cycles with a sample-barcoded 5' primer and J-beta primers. TCRdb reprocessed the 5' RACE reads with MiXCR, giving one entry per CDR3 protein. This table has around 1.5 million distinct CDR3 sequences, 59% appearing once. Specimen: blood. Source of these receptors: a man aged 18 to 30 in good health.

The gene calls are TRBV11-2 and TRBJ2-1, with 13 bases matching TRBD2. Trimming removed 8 bases from V and 4 bases from J; junction bases left unmatched: 5. Germline V gives CDR1 SGHAT, CDR2 FQNNGV. This CDR3 comprises 15 residues. The CDR3 DNA reads TGTGCCAGCTGGACTAGCGGGAGAAGTTACAATGAGCAGTTCTTC. Its protein is CASWTSGRSYNEQFF. The full variable domain, in which reference TRBV11-2 and TRBJ2-1 provide the parts outside the CDR3, is EAGVAQSPRYKIIEKRQSVAFWCNPISGHATLYWYQQILGQGPKLLIQFQNNGVVDDSQLPKDRFSAERLKGVDSTLKIQPAKLEDSAVYLCASWTSGRSYNEQFFGPGTRLTVL.

The chain uses TRBV4-3 and TRBJ1-1, with D maybe TRBD1 (5 bases). The V gene's germline CDR1 is LGHNA and CDR2 YSLEER. This CDR3 region has 16 residues. Trimming took off 1 base at V and 0 bases at J, with 12 bases between the two ends. CDR3 sequence reads: CASSQGEWGLNTEAFF. The CDR3 coding sequence is TGCGCCAGCAGCCAAGGGGAATGGGGCCTGAACACTGAAGCTTTCTTT.

This clonotype came up many times. The V call is TRBV7-2, the J call TRBJ2-7; maybe TRBD1 (6 bases). Trimming took off 6 bases at V and 1 base at J, with 10 bases between the two ends. Germline V gives CDR1 SGHTA, CDR2 FQGNSA. This CDR3 spans 13 amino acids. The CDR3: CASRPTGSYEQYF. In DNA form, the CDR3 reads TGTGCCAGCAGACCGACAGGATCCTACGAGCAGTACTTC.

This rearrangement joins TRBV20-1 to TRBJ2-1, with D possibly being TRBD2 (6 bases). The assigned J gene may be wrong: the sequence end matches TRBJ2-7 better. Germline V CDR1 and CDR2: DFQATT, SNEGSKA (reference sequence). The CDR3 runs 16 residues. The CDR3 DNA reads TGCAGTGCTAGCCCATTGGGTAGCGGCTCATCCTACGAGCAGTACTTC. Its translation: CSASPLGSGSSYEQYF.

V and J are TRBV27 and TRBJ2-5; D is uncertain. Germline assignment: CDR1 MNHEY and CDR2 SMNVEV (reference sequence). The CDR3 spans 15 residues. The germline V and J ends were trimmed by 0 bases and 2 bases, with 10 bases remaining between them. The CDR3 reads CASSLSAPLQETQYF. In nucleotides, the CDR3 is TGTGCCAGCAGTTTATCGGCCCCATTACAAGAGACCCAGTACTTC.

The count of this clonotype is one. J is TRBJ2-7 and V is TRBV7-6, with 15 bases lining up with TRBD2. This CDR3 is built from 18 residues. V shed 5 bases, J shed 3 bases, and the junction held 11 bases outside the gene matches. Germline lookup yields CDR1 SGHVS and CDR2 FNYEAQ. The DNA of the CDR3 is TGTGCCAGCAGCAAGGGACTAGCGGGAGGCCCCGACCGCTACGAGCAGTACTTC. It specifies CASSKGLAGGPDRYEQYF.

The chain employs TRBV15 and TRBJ2-1, with 8 bases lining up with TRBD2. Germline CDR1 is LNHNV and CDR2 is YYDKDF (reference sequence). V dropped 1 base and J dropped 8; count of bases not matched to a gene: 10. This CDR3 region has 16 residues. Here the CDR3 DNA reads TGTGCCACCAGCAGAGTAGCGGGACTAGGATTCGATGAGCAGTTCTTC. It encodes CATSRVAGLGFDEQFF.

The chain links TRBV27 to TRBJ2-7, with a weak D call TRBD1 (5 bases). The CDR3 contains 14 residues. Trimming cost V 3 bases and J 3 bases, with 12 bases left between them. The germline V gene encodes CDR1 MNHEY and CDR2 SMNVEV (reference sequence). CDR3 protein: CASSFAGISYEQYF. DNA of the CDR3: TGTGCCAGCAGTTTCGCAGGGATTAGCTACGAGCAGTACTTC.

CDR3: CAISESDSTDTQYF. In DNA form, the CDR3 reads TGTGCCATCAGTGAGTCGGACAGCACAGATACGCAGTATTTT. The rearrangement links TRBV10-3 to TRBJ2-3; no clear D. CDR3 size: 14 residues. Germline CDR1 ENHRY, CDR2 SYGVKD. V dropped 0 bases and J dropped 0 bases, with 4 bases sitting between them.

The rearrangement uses TRBV6-2 or TRBV6-3 and TRBJ2-4; TRBD2 matches 9 bases. Judging by the DNA end, TRBJ2-7 fits better; the J call may be wrong. CDR1 MNHEY and CDR2 SVGEGT come from the germline V gene. The CDR3 contains 14 residues. The CDR3 DNA reads as TGTGCCAGCCGCCGACTAGCGGATACCTACGAGCAGTACTTC. Translating gives CASRRLADTYEQYF.

This clonotype appeared a few times. The chain uses TRBV29-1 and TRBJ2-7; D may match TRBD1 or TRBD2 (5 bases each). The CDR3 has 13 amino acids. Germline assignment: CDR1 SQVTM and CDR2 ANQGSEA. V was pared by 7 bases and J by 1 base, with 14 bases between. The CDR3 loop reads CSATGTASYEQYF. The CDR3 nucleotides are TGCAGCGCCACCGGGACCGCATCCTACGAGCAGTACTTC.

The chain employs TRBV6-2 or TRBV6-3 and TRBJ1-5, with TRBD1 identical over 8 bases. The V gene's germline CDR1 is MNHEY and CDR2 SVGEGT. The V gene end was trimmed by 6 bases and the J gene end by 1 base; junction bases not matched to a gene: 5. This CDR3 comprises 15 residues. The CDR3 protein is CASRSTGGSNQPQHF. CDR3 nucleotides: TGTGCCAGCAGGTCCACAGGGGGGAGCAATCAGCCCCAGCATTTT.

The chain employs TRBV4-1 and TRBJ1-5; 7 bases line up with TRBD1. This CDR3 is built from 13 residues. CDR1 is MGHRA, CDR2 YSYEKL, per germline. V was pared by 3 bases and J by 7 bases, with 3 bases of the junction left unmatched. The CDR3 coding sequence is TGCGCCAGCAGCCATGGGACAGCACAGCCCCAGCATTTT. It translates to CASSHGTAQPQHF.

This clonotype was detected only a few times. The gene calls are TRBV25-1 and TRBJ2-3, with TRBD1 matching over 9 bases. This CDR3 has 13 amino acids. Germline V CDR1 and CDR2: MGHDK, SYGVNS. V trimming: 8 bases; J trimming: 13 bases; junction bases outside the gene matches: 13. The CDR3 region has the DNA TGTGCCAGCCGCGGACAGGGGACTGCCCCGGAGTATTTT. Translating gives CASRGQGTAPEYF.

This chain uses TRBV6-5 with TRBJ2-6; D call uncertain. The V and J ends lost 5 bases and 1 base respectively, with 6 bases between them. Germline CDR1 is MNHEY and CDR2 is SVGAGI. This CDR3 is built from 14 residues. The CDR3 is CASSMGSGANVLTF. CDR3 nucleotide sequence: TGTGCCAGCAGTATGGGTTCTGGGGCCAACGTCCTGACTTTC.

The chain joins TRBV3-1 to TRBJ2-1; the match to TRBD2 covers 7 bases. Germline CDR1 and CDR2: LGHDT and YNNKEL (reference sequence). The CDR3 is made up of 14 amino acids. Trimming cost V 1 base and J 6 bases; bases outside gene matches: 3. CDR3: CASSQGTRGNEQFF. The DNA of the CDR3 is TGTGCCAGCAGCCAAGGGACTAGGGGCAATGAGCAGTTCTTC.

This clonotype is a singleton in its sample. The V gene is TRBV9, the J gene TRBJ2-5, with D tentatively TRBD2 (7 bases). The ends were cut back, 4 bases at V and 5 bases at J, with 21 bases in the middle. The CDR3 is made up of 16 amino acids. Germline V gene data show CDR1 as SGDLS and CDR2 as YYNGEE. CDR3 DNA sequence: TGTGCCAGCAGCCCCTGGGGGGGGGCACCCAGGGAGACCCAGTACTTC. Its translation: CASSPWGGAPRETQYF.

This chain uses TRBV20-1 with TRBJ2-5; tentative D call: TRBD1 (5 bases). The CDR3 covers 14 residues. Germline V gene data show CDR1 as DFQATT and CDR2 as SNEGSKA (reference sequence). Trimming shortened V by 1 base and J by 5 bases, and 14 bases separated the two germline ends. The CDR3 coding sequence is TGCAGTGCTAGAGGGGGCAGTTTCAGTGAGACCCAGTACTTC. This codes for CSARGGSFSETQYF.